Shown below are 13 T cell receptor beta chains from a single sample sequenced in a study of cytomegalovirus exposure and HLA in healthy donors. In the PCR, 60 Vbeta and 13 Jbeta primers were used. Clones were sequenced by immunoSEQ multiplex PCR, and TCRdb holds only the in-frame ones, with some missing. This sample's clone table lists tens of thousands of clones. Sequenced sample: PBMCs. The receptors come from a woman aged 25-40 years in good health and CMV-seropositive.

The chain employs TRBV12-5 and TRBJ1-2; a weak D match, TRBD1 (5 bases). The CDR3 loop spans 14 amino acids. CDR1 is LGHNT and CDR2 is FRNRAP in the germline V gene. V was shortened by 1 base and J by 7 bases, with 13 bases between the two germline ends. The CDR3 DNA follows: TGTGCTAGTGGTTTGGAACAGGCTATAGGTGGCTACACCTTC. As protein: CASGLEQAIGGYTF.

This chain uses TRBV2 with TRBJ1-5; D may be TRBD1 (5 bases). CDR1 and CDR2 from the germline V gene are SNHLY and FYNNEI. Deletions cut 8 bases from V and 4 bases from J, with 18 bases between. The CDR3 consists of 15 residues. CDR3 sequence: CASRENRTPNQPQHF. The CDR3 DNA sequence: TGTGCCAGCCGGGAGAACCGGACACCTAATCAGCCCCAGCATTTT.

This chain connects TRBV27 to TRBJ2-1, with 8 bases matching TRBD1. The germline CDR1 and CDR2 sequences are MNHEY and SMNVEV (reference sequence). The CDR3 is made up of 16 amino acids. V lost 7 bases, J lost 3 bases, and 11 bases stayed unmatched. CDR3 bases: TGTGCCAGCATTCCTCAGGGGGCCCTAAACTACAATGAGCAGTTCTTC. It yields the protein CASIPQGALNYNEQFF.

This rearrangement joins TRBV11-3 to TRBJ1-1; possibly TRBD1 for D (6 bases). This CDR3 region has 15 residues. Between the trimmed V and J ends, which lost 3 bases and 2 bases, there was a span of 13 bases. Germline values: CDR1 SGHNT, CDR2 YENEEA. The CDR3 sequence is CASSLRGGANTEAFF. The CDR3 DNA is TGTGCCAGCAGCTTGAGGGGGGGCGCCAACACTGAAGCTTTCTTT.

V and J are TRBV5-1 and TRBJ2-3, with TRBD2 matching 7 bases. The CDR3 extends over 14 amino acids. V lost 4 bases and J lost 6; bases outside the gene matches: 8. Germline loops: CDR1 SGHRS, CDR2 YFSETQ. The CDR3 coding sequence is TGCGCCAGCAGCACTAGCGATGAGCGGGATACGCAGTATTTT. Translation: CASSTSDERDTQYF.

The chain combines TRBV5-1 with TRBJ2-2, with 7 bases lining up with TRBD1. V was pared by 0 bases and J by 1 base, with 3 bases of the junction left unmatched. This CDR3 has 16 residues. The germline gives CDR1 SGHRS, CDR2 YFSETQ. CDR3 amino acids: CASSLDRGGNTGELFF. The CDR3 DNA follows: TGCGCCAGCAGCTTGGACAGGGGTGGGAACACCGGGGAGCTGTTTTTT. The whole variable domain, remainder taken from reference TRBV5-1 and TRBJ2-2, is KAGVTQTPRYLIKTRGQQVTLSCSPISGHRSVSWYQQTPGQGLQFLFEYFSETQRNKGNFPGRFSGRQFSNSRSEMNVSTLELGDSALYLCASSLDRGGNTGELFFGEGSRLTVL.

V usage is TRBV29-1 and J usage is TRBJ2-3; D gene ambiguous. The CDR3 has 16 residues. V gave up 0 bases and J gave up 0 bases, with 13 bases separating them. CDR1 and CDR2 (germline): SQVTM, ANQGSEA. For the CDR3, the DNA is TGCAGCGTTGAAGACGAGGCCCGGTGGAGCACAGATACGCAGTATTTT. Its protein product is CSVEDEARWSTDTQYF.

The CDR3 region is CASRPTGRTYNEQFF. DNA for the CDR3: TGCGCCAGCAGGCCGACTGGGAGAACCTACAATGAGCAGTTCTTC. The V and J genes are TRBV4-1 and TRBJ2-1; D is perhaps TRBD2 (5 bases). V lost 6 bases and J 2 bases, leaving 14 bases between the germline ends. Germline V gene lookup returns CDR1 MGHRA and CDR2 YSYEKL. There are 15 residues in the CDR3.

The CDR3 sequence: CASSNGVWDSSYEQYF. The CDR3 nucleotides are TGCGCCAGCAGCAATGGGGTCTGGGACAGCTCCTACGAGCAGTACTTC. The chain couples TRBV4-1 to TRBJ2-7, with TRBD1 matching 7 bases. There are 16 residues in the CDR3. Per germline, CDR1 MGHRA and CDR2 YSYEKL. V trimming: 5 bases; J trimming: 0 bases; junction bases outside the gene matches: 10.

The chain couples TRBV28 to TRBJ1-3; possibly TRBD1 for D (6 bases). CDR3 length equals 14 residues. Germline-derived CDR1 and CDR2 are MDHEN and SYDVKM. V was pared by 4 bases and J by 4 bases, with 11 bases between. The CDR3 here is CASSSPGAGNTIYF. Here the CDR3 DNA reads TGTGCCAGCAGTTCGCCAGGGGCAGGAAACACCATATATTTT.

The chain is built from TRBV4-1 and TRBJ2-5, with 10 bases identical to TRBD1. The V gene end was trimmed by 1 base and the J gene end by 2 bases; junction bases not matched to a gene: 7. Per germline, CDR1 MGHRA and CDR2 YSYEKL. The CDR3 loop spans 17 amino acids. CDR3 residues: CASSQARDRGRQETQYF. Here the CDR3 DNA reads TGCGCCAGCAGCCAAGCGCGGGACAGGGGACGGCAAGAGACCCAGTACTTC.

The chain recombines TRBV2 with TRBJ1-5; D is undetermined. From germline, CDR1 is SNHLY and CDR2 FYNNEI. V was shortened by 2 bases and J by 2 bases, with 10 bases between the two germline ends. This CDR3 has 15 amino acids. The CDR3 spells CASSELLFGNQPQHF. The CDR3 DNA follows: TGTGCCAGCAGTGAACTCCTCTTTGGCAATCAGCCCCAGCATTTT.

V is TRBV7-9 and J is TRBJ2-3; a weak D match, TRBD2 (6 bases). The CDR3 totals 15 residues. Trimming shortened V by 1 base and J by 4 bases, and 12 bases separated the two germline ends. Germline V gene lookup returns CDR1 SEHNR and CDR2 FQNEAQ (reference sequence). Here the CDR3 DNA reads TGTGCCAGCAGCTTAGTTACCGCGGGACCAGATACGCAGTATTTT. It encodes CASSLVTAGPDTQYF.